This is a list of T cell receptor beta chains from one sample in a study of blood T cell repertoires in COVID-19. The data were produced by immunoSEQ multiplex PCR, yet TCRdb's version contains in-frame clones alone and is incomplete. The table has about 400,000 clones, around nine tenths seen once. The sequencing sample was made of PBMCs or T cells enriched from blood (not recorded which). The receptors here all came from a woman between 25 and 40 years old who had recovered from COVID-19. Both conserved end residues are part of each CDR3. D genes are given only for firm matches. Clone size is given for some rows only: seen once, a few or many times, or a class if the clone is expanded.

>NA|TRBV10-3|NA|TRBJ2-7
TGTGCCATCGGTTCTCAGGGACTCTACGAGCAGTACTTC
CAIGSQGLYEQYF
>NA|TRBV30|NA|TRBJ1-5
TGTGCCTGGAGTGAGGGACATACAGGGCCCCAGCATTTT
CAWSEGHTGPQHF
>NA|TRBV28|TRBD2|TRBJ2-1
TGTGCCAGCAGTTTATCCGACTGGGGGGGGCAGTTCTTC
CASSLSDWGGQFF
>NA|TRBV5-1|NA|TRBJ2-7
TGCGCCAGCAGCTTGGCCATACAGGGAATCCACGAGCAGTACTTC
CASSLAIQGIHEQYF
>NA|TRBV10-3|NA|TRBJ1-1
TGTGCCACCACAACCACCCTGACGGGGAACACTGAAGCTTTCTTT
CATTTTLTGNTEAFF
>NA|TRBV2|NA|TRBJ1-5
TGTGCCAGCAGTGAGGGCGGGGTATCCCAGCATTTT
CASSEGGVSQHF
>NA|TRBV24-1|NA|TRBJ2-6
TGTGCCACCAGTGATTTCCCAGGGGTACGGCCTACTTTATCCCGGGCCAACGTCCTGACTTTC
CATSDFPGVRPTLSRANVLTF
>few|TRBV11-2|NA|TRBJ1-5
TGTGCCAGCAGCTTAGCAGGGGATGGTCAGCCCCAGCATTTT
CASSLAGDGQPQHF
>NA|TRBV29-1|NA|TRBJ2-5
TGCAGCGCGGAGGGGGGGGCCCAAGAGACCCAGTACTTC
CSAEGGAQETQYF
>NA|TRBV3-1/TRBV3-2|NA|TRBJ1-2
TGTGCCAGCAGCCAAGATAGGTCAGGGCTGCTCTATGGCTACACCTTC
CASSQDRSGLLYGYTF
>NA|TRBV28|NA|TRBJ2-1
TGTGCCAGCGGGGGCCTCCTTGCAAAGTACAATGAGCAGTTCTTC
CASGGLLAKYNEQFF
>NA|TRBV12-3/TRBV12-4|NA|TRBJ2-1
TGTGCCAGCAGCTTGTACAATGAGCAGTTCTTC
CASSLYNEQFF
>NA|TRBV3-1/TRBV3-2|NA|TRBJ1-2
TGTGCCAGCAGCCAAGATGGGCGCAGCTATGGCTACACCTTC
CASSQDGRSYGYTF
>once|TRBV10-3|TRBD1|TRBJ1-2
TGTGCCATCAGGGGGACAGGAGTGTATGGCTACACCTTC
CAIRGTGVYGYTF
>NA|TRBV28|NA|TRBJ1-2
TGTGCCAGCAGGGAGGCTACCGCGGACTACACCTTC
CASREATADYTF
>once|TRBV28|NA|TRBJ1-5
TGTGCCAGCAGTCAGGGGAGCAATCAGCCCCAGCATTTT
CASSQGSNQPQHF
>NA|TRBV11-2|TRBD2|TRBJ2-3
TGTGCCAGCAGCTTAGTGGCGGGGGGGTTCACAGATACGCAGTATTTT
CASSLVAGGFTDTQYF
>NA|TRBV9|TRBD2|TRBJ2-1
TGTGCCAGCAGCGTAACCCTCACTAGCGGGGGGCTGGGTGAGCAGTTCTTC
CASSVTLTSGGLGEQFF
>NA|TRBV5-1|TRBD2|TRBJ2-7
TGCGCCAGCAGCCCTGGCATAGCGGGAGGAACCTACGAGCAGTACTTC
CASSPGIAGGTYEQYF
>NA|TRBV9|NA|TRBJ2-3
TGTGCCAGCAGCGTAGCGGGGGACACAGATACGCAGTATTTT
CASSVAGDTDTQYF
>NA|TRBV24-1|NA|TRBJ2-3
TGTGCCACCAGTGGGACATTAATCACAGATACGCAGTATTTT
CATSGTLITDTQYF
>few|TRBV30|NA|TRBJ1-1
TGTGCCTGGACCTACAGGGTAGAAGCTTTCTTT
CAWTYRVEAFF
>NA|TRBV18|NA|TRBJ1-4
TGTGCCAGCTCACCAATGACAGGTGAAAAACTGTTTTTT
CASSPMTGEKLFF
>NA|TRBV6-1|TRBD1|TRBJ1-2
TGTGCCAGCAGTGAATTAGGTCGGAGGGGGCGGAACTACACCTTC
CASSELGRRGRNYTF
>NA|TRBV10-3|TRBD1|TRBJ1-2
TGTGCCATCAGTAGGGACAGCTATGGCTACACCTTC
CAISRDSYGYTF
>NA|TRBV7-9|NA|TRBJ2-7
TGTGCCAGCAGCTTCGTGATGTTAGAAACCCGCCCCGAGCAGTACTTC
CASSFVMLETRPEQYF
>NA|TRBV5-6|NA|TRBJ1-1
TGTGCCAGCAGCTTGCCCACGGACAGCCAGAACACTGAAGCTTTCTTT
CASSLPTDSQNTEAFF
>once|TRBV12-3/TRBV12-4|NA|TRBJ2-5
TGTGCCAGCACCGGAGCAGGACTAGAGACCCAGTACTTC
CASTGAGLETQYF
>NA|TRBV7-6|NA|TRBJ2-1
TGTGCCAGCAGCCCACAGACGGGGGTAGAGGGTAGCGATGAGCAGTTCTTC
CASSPQTGVEGSDEQFF
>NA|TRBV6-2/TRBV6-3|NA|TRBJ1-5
TGTGCCAGCAGTTACTCGAGCAATCATGGGCTGCCCCAGCATTTT
CASSYSSNHGLPQHF
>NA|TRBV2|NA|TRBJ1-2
TGTGCCAGCATGAGTGAAACCGGAGGACGTCGGGGCTACACCTTC
CASMSETGGRRGYTF
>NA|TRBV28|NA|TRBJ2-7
TGTGCCAGCACCCACATGCAGGGGTACTACGAGCAGTACTTC
CASTHMQGYYEQYF
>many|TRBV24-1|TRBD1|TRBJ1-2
TGTGCCACCAGTGACTTCAGGACAGGGAGGCACTATGGCTACACCTTC
CATSDFRTGRHYGYTF
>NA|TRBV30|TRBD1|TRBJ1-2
TGTGCCGGCCCAACCGGGACAGGGAACTATGGCTACACCTTC
CAGPTGTGNYGYTF
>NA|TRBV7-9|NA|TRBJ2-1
TGTGCCAGCAGCTTCTCCAATGAGCAGTTCTTC
CASSFSNEQFF
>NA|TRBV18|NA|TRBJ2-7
TGTGCCAGCTCACCACCCCTGTCTTATGAGCAGTACTTC
CASSPPLSYEQYF
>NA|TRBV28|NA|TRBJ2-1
TGTGCCAGCAGTTTAGTGTTCGAGTGGACGGTCTCGAGGGAGAGCTCCTACAATGAGCAGTTCTTC
CASSLVFEWTVSRESSYNEQFF
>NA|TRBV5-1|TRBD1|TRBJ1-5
TGCGCCAGCAGCTTGGCCGGACAGGGGAGCCAGCCCCAGCATTTT
CASSLAGQGSQPQHF
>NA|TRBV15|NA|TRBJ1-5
TGTGCCACCAGCAGGGAGATAAGCAATCAGCCCCAGCATTTT
CATSREISNQPQHF
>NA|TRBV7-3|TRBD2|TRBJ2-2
TGTGCCAGCAGCCCTGACGGTAGCGGGGGGATGGTCGGGGAGCTGTTTTTT
CASSPDGSGGMVGELFF
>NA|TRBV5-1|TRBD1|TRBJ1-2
TGCGCCAGCAGCTTGACCGGGACAGGGTCTGGCTACACCTTC
CASSLTGTGSGYTF
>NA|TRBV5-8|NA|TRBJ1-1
TGTGCCAGCAGACGGAGAAGAATGGGCACTGAAGCTTTCTTT
CASRRRRMGTEAFF
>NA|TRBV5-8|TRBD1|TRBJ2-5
TGTGCCAGCAGCCTCGGACAGGAAGAGACCCAGTACTTC
CASSLGQEETQYF
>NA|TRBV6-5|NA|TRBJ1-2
TGTGCCAGCACGATAGGAGCTAACTATGGCTACACCTTC
CASTIGANYGYTF
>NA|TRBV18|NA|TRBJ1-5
TGTGCCAGCTCCCCGACATTGGACGCGGGTCGGCCCCAGCATTTT
CASSPTLDAGRPQHF
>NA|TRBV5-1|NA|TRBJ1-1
TGCGCCAGCAGCTCTCAGGGGAGGGGTACTGAAGCTTTCTTT
CASSSQGRGTEAFF
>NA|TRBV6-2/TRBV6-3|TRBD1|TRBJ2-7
TGTGCCAGCAGTTACCGGGACAGGGTCGAGTACGAGCAGTACTTC
CASSYRDRVEYEQYF
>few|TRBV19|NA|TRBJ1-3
TGTGCCAGTATGTCGGTAAATAGTGGAAACACCATATATTTT
CASMSVNSGNTIYF
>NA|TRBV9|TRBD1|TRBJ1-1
TGTGCCAGCAGCGTAGAGAGGGGGCCGGCTTTCTTT
CASSVERGPAFF
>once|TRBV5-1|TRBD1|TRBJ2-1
TGCGCCAGCAGCTTGACGACAGGTGGACAGGTTAGTGAGCAGTTCTTC
CASSLTTGGQVSEQFF
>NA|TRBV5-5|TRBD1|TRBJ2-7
TGTGCCAGCAGCTTGGTTGCAGGGACAGGCTCCTACGAGCAGTACTTC
CASSLVAGTGSYEQYF
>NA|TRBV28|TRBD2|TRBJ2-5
TGTGCCAGCAGTCCTCTGACTAGCGGGAGGGCCTTACCGGAGACCCAGTACTTC
CASSPLTSGRALPETQYF
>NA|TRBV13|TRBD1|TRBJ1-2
TGTGCCAGCAGCTTAAGACAAACAGGGGTGGACTATGGCTACACCTTC
CASSLRQTGVDYGYTF